This T cell receptor (beta chain) emerged from a study of graft-versus-host responses after intestinal transplantation. This CDR3 is built from 13 residues. Trimming left V 3 bases short and J 2 bases short, with 7 bases between. Germline CDR1 SEHNR, CDR2 FQNEAQ (reference sequence). General study points: Some GvH clones were seen earlier in gut or blood, suggesting intestinal origin.

Clones were sequenced by immunoSEQ multiplex PCR, and TCRdb holds only the in-frame ones, with some missing. This sample has some 22,000 clones, with 55% to 70% found just once. This clone was seen more than once but under ten times. The source material was alloreactive CD4+ T cells from a mixed lymphocyte reaction culture, sampled before intestinal transplant. Regarding subset: CFSE-low proliferating T cells sorted from roughly six-day pre-transplant mixed lymphocyte reaction (GvH or HvG direction). This chain links TRBV7-9 with TRBJ1-1, with D unclear. The clonotype originates from a human patient who received an intestinal transplant. In DNA form, the CDR3 reads TGTGCCAGCAGCTTTCTATCCAACACTGAAGCTTTCTTT. Its translation: CASSFLSNTEAFF.